What follows are 32 T cell receptor beta chains derived from one specimen sequenced in a study of shared clonotypes between healthy human individuals. TCRdb's table, derived via immunoSEQ multiplex PCR, lists solely in-frame clones and lacks some. The repertoire holds approximately 640,000 clones, with about 90% as singletons. The sequenced sample was memory CD8+ T cells from PBMCs. This sample's subset: CD45RO+ cells pooled with CCR7-negative TemRA cells. All receptors derive from a man aged 18 to 29 in good health. Some clones in this sample may be carry-over from other donors' samples.

The rearrangement links TRBV6-1 to TRBJ1-1; perhaps TRBD1 as D (5 bases). Germline CDR1 MNHNS, CDR2 SASEGT. Trimming removed 7 bases from V and 1 base from J, with 13 bases in between. There are 14 residues in the CDR3. DNA for the CDR3: TGTGCCAGCAATCCCGGGACGGCGAACACTGAAGCTTTCTTT. It is translated as CASNPGTANTEAFF.

The chain couples TRBV2 to TRBJ1-2; D is unresolved. This CDR3 has 14 amino acids. Trimming cost V 1 base and J 2 bases, with 8 bases left between them. The germline V gene has CDR1 SNHLY and CDR2 FYNNEI. DNA of the CDR3: TGTGCCAGCAGTGAAGTTAACGGGAACTATGGCTACACCTTC. The encoded protein is CASSEVNGNYGYTF.

This sequence joins TRBV4-3 and TRBJ2-5, with 11 bases aligning to TRBD2. The CDR3 contains 16 residues. V was pared by 3 bases and J by 4 bases, with 7 bases of the junction left unmatched. Germline V gene sequence: CDR1 LGHNA, CDR2 YSLEER. The CDR3 DNA is TGCGCCAGCAGCCAGCGGACTAGCGGGTTGGGAGAGACCCAGTACTTC. Translated, it gives CASSQRTSGLGETQYF.

J is TRBJ2-7 and V is TRBV6-6; D not resolved. Trimming took off 2 bases at V and 4 bases at J, with 12 bases between the two ends. There are 14 residues in the CDR3. CDR1 and CDR2 from the germline V gene are MNHNY and SVGAGI (reference sequence). The CDR3 sequence: CASSYNSITYEQYF. The CDR3 nucleotides read TGTGCCAGCAGTTACAACAGTATAACGTACGAGCAGTACTTC.

The chain has TRBV6-5 and TRBJ2-3, with unresolved D. V dropped 3 bases and J dropped 3 bases, with 7 bases sitting between them. This CDR3 has 13 amino acids. Germline V gene sequence: CDR1 MNHEY, CDR2 SVGAGI. The CDR3 DNA is TGTGCCAGCAGTTATACTTTTACAGATACGCAGTATTTT. It is translated as CASSYTFTDTQYF.

The chain joins TRBV28 to TRBJ2-5; weak D call: TRBD2 (5 bases). CDR1 is MDHEN, CDR2 SYDVKM, per germline. The CDR3 has 17 amino acids. The V end lost 10 bases, the J end lost 2 bases, and 26 bases lay between the germline ends. The CDR3 nucleotides read TGTGCCACCACACCCCGAGGAGGCTCCCGGATACAAGAGACCCAGTACTTC. Its translation: CATTPRGGSRIQETQYF.

There are a few counts of this clone. The V gene is TRBV19, the J gene TRBJ1-2, with D perhaps TRBD1 (5 bases). Looked up from germline, CDR1 is LNHDA and CDR2 is SQIVND (reference sequence). This CDR3 has 13 residues. Trimming took 10 bases from V and 5 from J, leaving 17 bases between them. The CDR3: CATTRPGQYGYTF. Here the CDR3 DNA reads TGTGCCACTACGAGGCCAGGGCAGTATGGCTACACCTTC.

The rearrangement uses TRBV4-1 and TRBJ2-7; TRBD1 might be the D (6 bases). Trimming shortened V by 4 bases and J by 5 bases, and 21 bases separated the two germline ends. The germline V gene has CDR1 MGHRA and CDR2 YSYEKL. The CDR3 runs 16 residues. The CDR3: CASSLGRRGPSDEQYF. For the CDR3, the DNA is TGCGCCAGCAGCCTCGGCCGCAGGGGCCCCTCGGACGAGCAGTACTTC.

The J gene is TRBJ2-7, the V gene TRBV25-1, with unresolved D. Germline V gives CDR1 MGHDK, CDR2 SYGVNS. Trimming pared 4 bases from V and 3 bases from J, leaving 22 bases between. This CDR3 contains 17 residues. The CDR3 reads CASSGFPVDSGDYEQYF. In DNA, the CDR3 is TGTGCCAGCAGTGGTTTCCCCGTAGACTCTGGGGACTACGAGCAGTACTTC.

The chain employs TRBV7-9 and TRBJ2-7; 7 nucleotides align to TRBD1. Trimming removed 5 bases from V and 0 bases from J; junction bases left unmatched: 7. The CDR3 extends over 15 amino acids. The germline V gene encodes CDR1 SEHNR and CDR2 FQNEAQ (reference sequence). CDR3 nucleotides: TGTGCCAGCAGCCCCCGGGACAGATTCTCCTACGAGCAGTACTTC. This codes for CASSPRDRFSYEQYF. The full variable domain, completed using reference TRBV7-9 and TRBJ2-7, is DTGVSQNPRHKITKRGQNVTFRCDPISEHNRLYWYRQTLGQGPEFLTYFQNEAQLEKSRLLSDRFSAERPKGSFSTLEIQRTEQGDSAMYLCASSPRDRFSYEQYFGPGTRLTVT.

The J gene is TRBJ1-2, the V gene TRBV29-1; D is perhaps TRBD1 (6 bases). CDR1 and CDR2 from the germline V gene are SQVTM and ANQGSEA. Trimming stripped 7 bases from V and 7 bases from J, with 16 bases between. The CDR3 is 12 amino acids. The CDR3 DNA is TGCAGCGACGCCCATGGGGGGGCTGGCTACACCTTC. Protein: CSDAHGGAGYTF.

This chain uses TRBV30 with TRBJ1-1; D not resolved. The germline V and J ends were trimmed by 7 bases and 7 bases, with 10 bases remaining between them. The germline V gene has CDR1 GTSNPN and CDR2 SVGIG (reference sequence). The CDR3 is 10 residues long. CDR3 sequence reads: CAFTRLEAFF. CDR3 bases: TGTGCCTTCACCCGGCTTGAAGCTTTCTTT.

This clone occurred a few times. J is TRBJ2-1 and V is TRBV4-1; no definite D call. Trimming shortened V by 1 base and J by 4 bases, and 11 bases separated the two germline ends. CDR3 size: 15 residues. Looked up from germline, CDR1 is MGHRA and CDR2 is YSYEKL. The CDR3 nucleotides are TGCGCCAGCAGCCAAGTTACTGACCGTTACAATGAGCAGTTCTTC. It translates to CASSQVTDRYNEQFF.

The gene calls are TRBV7-3 and TRBJ2-1; 7 bases align to TRBD2. J lost 0 bases, V lost 2 bases, and 4 bases had no gene match. Germline CDR1 is SGHTA and CDR2 is FQGTGA. CDR3 length: 16 residues. The CDR3 DNA is TGTGCCAGCAGCTTAGGGCCTAGCGGCTCCTACAATGAGCAGTTCTTC. This codes for CASSLGPSGSYNEQFF.

This sequence joins TRBV7-2 and TRBJ2-1; a weak D match, TRBD2 (6 bases). V lost 5 bases and J 12 bases, leaving 17 bases between the germline ends. Per the germline V gene, CDR1 is SGHTA and CDR2 is FQGNSA. The CDR3 is 13 amino acids. CDR3 DNA sequence: TGTGCCAGCAGCCTAGGAAGGAACGGGGGGCAGTTCTTC. Translation gives CASSLGRNGGQFF. The full variable domain, with the rest looked up from reference TRBV7-2 and TRBJ2-1, is GAGVSQSPSNKVTEKGKDVELRCDPISGHTALYWYRQSLGQGLEFLIYFQGNSAPDKSGLPSDRFSAERTGGSVSTLTIQRTQQEDSAVYLCASSLGRNGGQFFGPGTRLTVL.

CDR3 DNA: TGTGCCAGCAGCTTAACAGGCGAGCAGTACTTC. Protein product: CASSLTGEQYF. The chain is built from TRBV7-2 and TRBJ2-5, with D possibly being TRBD1 (5 bases). Matching the DNA end better, TRBJ2-7 makes the J call doubtful. Germline CDR1 is SGHTA and CDR2 is FQGNSA. This CDR3 spans 11 amino acids.

The CDR3 sequence: CASSYGNSYEQYF. DNA for the CDR3: TGTGCCAGCAGTTACGGCAACTCCTACGAGCAGTACTTC. The V call is TRBV27, the J call TRBJ2-7; no reliable D call. This CDR3 comprises 13 residues. V was clipped by 4 bases and J by 0 bases, with 7 bases between them. Germline V gene data show CDR1 as MNHEY and CDR2 as SMNVEV (reference sequence).

The chain has TRBV4-3 and TRBJ1-2, with D perhaps matching TRBD1 (5 bases). Germline loops: CDR1 LGHNA, CDR2 YSLEER. V lost 0 bases to trimming and J lost 3 bases, with 11 bases between them. The CDR3 consists of 15 residues. The CDR3 is CASSQETVPDYGYTF. The CDR3 DNA reads as TGCGCCAGCAGCCAAGAGACAGTCCCCGACTATGGCTACACCTTC.

The chain is built from TRBV27 and TRBJ1-2, with a possible D match to TRBD1 (6 bases). This CDR3 region has 16 residues. Per the germline V gene, CDR1 is MNHEY and CDR2 is SMNVEV (reference sequence). Trimming took off 5 bases at V and 2 bases at J, with 18 bases between the two ends. The CDR3 region is CASSPLPGHPNYGYTF. DNA of the CDR3: TGTGCCAGCAGTCCACTCCCGGGACACCCAAACTATGGCTACACCTTC.

The gene calls are TRBV4-2 and TRBJ1-2; TRBD1 agrees at 7 bases. With V trimmed by 4 bases and J by 4 bases, 12 bases remained unmatched. Germline loops: CDR1 LGHNA, CDR2 YNFKEQ. This CDR3 is 16 amino acids long. Here the CDR3 DNA reads TGTGCCAGCAGCCGGGAAGACAGGGTCGGCCGCTATGGCTACACCTTC. It is translated as CASSREDRVGRYGYTF.

The chain couples TRBV7-9 to TRBJ2-1; possible D gene TRBD1, 6 bases. Germline CDR1 and CDR2: SEHNR and FQNEAQ (reference sequence). Trimming left V 3 bases short and J 9 bases short, with 18 bases between. CDR3 length equals 15 residues. CDR3 in DNA: TGTGCCAGCAGCTTGGTTCCAAGCCAGGGGAGTGAGCAGTTCTTC. It yields the protein CASSLVPSQGSEQFF.

The CDR3, as DNA: TGTGCCAGCAGCACCCGAGAGGGGAAGCGGGAAATGGGGACCCAGTACTTC. This gives the protein CASSTREGKREMGTQYF. The chain combines TRBV11-2 with TRBJ2-5; the match to TRBD2 covers 7 bases. V was clipped by 5 bases and J by 7 bases; unmatched bases: 19. Germline V gene sequence: CDR1 SGHAT, CDR2 FQNNGV. The CDR3 is 17 residues long.

This rearrangement joins TRBV5-4 to TRBJ2-3, with TRBD2 matching 10 bases. The CDR3 spans 17 residues. Germline V gene data show CDR1 as SGHNT and CDR2 as YYREEE (reference sequence). V dropped 2 bases and J dropped 5; count of bases not matched to a gene: 11. The chain's CDR3 is CASSLAVGTSVGDTQYF. The CDR3 nucleotides are TGTGCCAGCAGCTTAGCCGTTGGGACTAGCGTTGGAGATACGCAGTATTTT. The full variable domain, in which reference TRBV5-4 and TRBJ2-3 provide the parts outside the CDR3, is ETGVTQSPTHLIKTRGQQVTLRCSSQSGHNTVSWYQQALGQGPQFIFQYYREEENGRGNFPPRFSGLQFPNYSSELNVNALELDDSALYLCASSLAVGTSVGDTQYFGPGTRLTVL.

This CDR3 reads CASSTDRDRYEQYF. CDR3 coding DNA: TGTGCCAGTAGTACTGACAGGGATCGGTACGAGCAGTACTTC. The gene calls are TRBV19 and TRBJ2-7; TRBD1 matches at 7 bases. This CDR3 region has 14 residues. Germline trimming cut 4 bases from V and 4 bases from J; bases unmatched to any gene: 7. CDR1 and CDR2 (germline): LNHDA, SQIVND (reference sequence).

This sequence joins TRBV29-1 and TRBJ2-7; 12 bases fit TRBD1. V gave up 6 bases and J gave up 3 bases; unmatched junction bases: 15. Germline lookup yields CDR1 SQVTM and CDR2 ANQGSEA. The CDR3 loop spans 17 amino acids. CDR3 nucleotides: TGCAGCGTCCTCGGGGAGCTAGGGACAGGGGGCAGCTACGAGCAGTACTTC. This sequence encodes CSVLGELGTGGSYEQYF.

In the case of this clone: One base away lies a much larger clone, so this may be a sequencing read error. The chain has TRBV9 and TRBJ2-7; 11 nucleotides align to TRBD2. Trimming at V came to 3 bases and at J to 0 bases, leaving 2 bases not matched to a gene. CDR1 is SGDLS, CDR2 YYNGEE, per germline. The CDR3 is 15 residues long. CDR3 in DNA: TGTGCCAGCAGCGACGGGACTAGCGGCTCCTACGAGCAGTACTTC. As protein: CASSDGTSGSYEQYF.

The chain links TRBV30 to TRBJ2-5; D may correspond to TRBD1 or TRBD2 (5 bases each). V shed 5 bases and J shed 1 base, with 8 bases lying between them. Germline V CDR1 and CDR2: GTSNPN, SVGIG (reference sequence). The length of the CDR3 is 12 residues. The CDR3 reads CAWGTFQETQYF. The CDR3 nucleotides read TGTGCCTGGGGGACCTTCCAAGAGACCCAGTACTTC. Variable domain in full (rest from reference TRBV30 and TRBJ2-5): SQTIHQWPATLVQPVGSPLSLECTVEGTSNPNLYWYRQAAGRGLQLLFYSVGIGQISSEVPQNLSASRPQDRQFILSSKKLLLSDSGFYLCAWGTFQETQYFGPGTRLLVL.

J is TRBJ1-1 and V is TRBV5-1; perhaps TRBD1 as D (5 bases). This CDR3 is built from 13 residues. Per germline, CDR1 SGHRS and CDR2 YFSETQ. Between the trimmed V and J ends, which lost 3 bases and 3 bases, there was a span of 9 bases. CDR3 in amino acids: CASSSGDYTEAFF. The CDR3 bases are TGCGCCAGCAGCTCGGGGGATTACACTGAAGCTTTCTTT.

The chain employs TRBV4-3 and TRBJ2-7, with D possibly being TRBD2 (5 bases). V was trimmed by 0 bases and J by 2 bases, leaving 26 bases between them. The CDR3 is made up of 20 amino acids. Germline loops: CDR1 LGHNA, CDR2 YSLEER. The CDR3 coding sequence is TGCGCCAGCAGCCAAGATCTTGCATTAGGCGAGGGAGATTATCCCTACGAGCAGTACTTC. Translated: CASSQDLALGEGDYPYEQYF.

Points on this clone: Other DNA sequences in the sample encode the same CDR3. The chain is built from TRBV7-6 and TRBJ2-1; 13 bases match TRBD2. The CDR3 runs to 15 residues. V trimming: 5 bases; J trimming: 4 bases; junction bases outside the gene matches: 2. CDR1 and CDR2 from the germline V gene are SGHVS and FNYEAQ. CDR3 protein: CASSQGLAGYNEQFF. Here the CDR3 DNA reads TGTGCCAGCAGCCAGGGACTAGCGGGGTACAATGAGCAGTTCTTC.

This chain uses TRBV6-1 with TRBJ1-5, with 9 bases fitting TRBD1. The CDR3 loop spans 15 amino acids. Germline CDR1 and CDR2: MNHNS and SASEGT. V lost 5 bases and J lost 8; bases outside the gene matches: 10. The CDR3 DNA is TGTGCCAGCAGTCCCGGGACAGGGTTCCTAGAGCCCCAGCATTTT. As protein: CASSPGTGFLEPQHF.

This clone has a single count. J is TRBJ1-2 and V is TRBV10-3; D is unclear. V lost 4 bases to trimming and J lost 10 bases, with 16 bases between them. There are 13 residues in the CDR3. Germline lookup yields CDR1 ENHRY and CDR2 SYGVKD. CDR3 loop: CAISALPLGNYTF. The DNA for the CDR3 is TGTGCCATCAGTGCCTTACCCCTAGGGAACTACACCTTC.